What follows are 24 T cell receptor beta chains derived from one specimen sequenced in a study of T-cell reconstitution after alpha-beta-depleted transplantation in children. Unique molecular identifiers tagged the TCRbeta library. MiXCR, applied by TCRdb to the PCR reads, yields one record per CDR3 protein. Of about 980,000 distinct CDR3 sequences in the sample, about 31% were seen once. Sequenced here: PBMCs, mostly from graft donor cells, sampled 360 days after TCRalphabeta/CD19-depleted stem cell transplant. These receptors were obtained from a boy younger than two who had a stem cell transplant for SCID, so the T cells may come from the graft donor.

V and J are TRBV15 and TRBJ2-7; a weak D match, TRBD2 (5 bases). V dropped 2 bases and J dropped 2 bases, with 19 bases sitting between them. Germline assignment: CDR1 LNHNV and CDR2 YYDKDF (reference sequence). The CDR3 is 17 residues long. The CDR3, as DNA: TGTGCCACCAGCAGACATCACCCGAGGACGGGAACCTACGAGCAGTACTTC. It codes for CATSRHHPRTGTYEQYF. The entire variable domain, with the rest obtained from reference TRBV15 and TRBJ2-7, is as follows: DAMVIQNPRYQVTQFGKPVTLSCSQTLNHNVMYWYQQKSSQAPKLLFHYYDKDFNNEADTPDNFQSRRPNTSFCFLDIRSPGLGDTAMYLCATSRHHPRTGTYEQYFGPGTRLTVT.

This chain connects TRBV11-1 to TRBJ2-5, with 8 bases that match TRBD2. Germline trimming cut 0 bases from V and 3 bases from J; bases unmatched to any gene: 12. Germline V gives CDR1 SGHAT, CDR2 FQDESV (reference sequence). CDR3 size: 18 residues. The CDR3 here is CASSLALRYGGAEETQYF. The CDR3, as DNA: TGTGCCAGCAGCTTAGCGCTGAGGTACGGGGGGGCCGAAGAGACCCAGTACTTC.

V is TRBV15 and J is TRBJ2-2, with 8 bases fitting TRBD2. The ends lost 0 bases at V and 4 bases at J; junction bases unmatched: 7. The V gene's germline CDR1 is LNHNV and CDR2 YYDKDF (reference sequence). This CDR3 is built from 17 residues. This CDR3 is CATSREDAGGGTGELFF. In DNA form, the CDR3 reads TGTGCCACCAGCAGAGAAGACGCGGGGGGCGGCACCGGGGAGCTGTTTTTT.

The sample holds a few counts of this clonotype. This chain joins TRBV4-1 and TRBJ2-7, with a possible D match to TRBD2 (6 bases). Germline lookup yields CDR1 MGHRA and CDR2 YSYEKL. The ends were cut back, 0 bases at V and 3 bases at J, with 15 bases in the middle. CDR3 size: 16 residues. The CDR3 DNA is TGCGCCAGCAGCCAAGATTTATATGGGGGGTTCTACGAGCAGTACTTC. Protein: CASSQDLYGGFYEQYF.

With respect to this clonotype: One junction end does not reproduce the germline sequence, and a read error may be involved. This chain uses TRBV12-3 or TRBV12-4 with TRBJ2-3, with 10 bases that match TRBD2. The CDR3 length is 16 residues. CDR3 region: CASSPPGTSVTDAQYF. In DNA, the CDR3 is TGTGCCAGCAGTCCACCGGGGACTAGCGTCACAGATGCGCAGTATTTT.

This clonotype was seen a few times. Written as DNA, the CDR3 is TGTGCCATCAGTGAGTCGCGGGGGGCGACTGGGGCCAACGTCCTGACTTTC. Its translation is CAISESRGATGANVLTF. V and J are TRBV10-3 and TRBJ2-6, with TRBD2 matching over 8 bases. The CDR3 has 17 residues. The V and J ends lost 0 bases and 2 bases, in that order; junction bases with no gene match: 3. Germline values: CDR1 ENHRY, CDR2 SYGVKD.

This clonotype was seen only a few times. The chain couples TRBV19 to TRBJ2-5; D may be TRBD2 (6 bases). The V gene's germline CDR1 is LNHDA and CDR2 SQIVND (reference sequence). CDR3 length equals 14 residues. V shed 5 bases and J shed 5 bases, with 15 bases lying between them. DNA for the CDR3: TGTGCCAGTAGTCCAGGACTAAGAGTGGAGACCCAGTACTTC. It is translated as CASSPGLRVETQYF.

CDR3 sequence (DNA): TGTGCCAGCAGCTTAGAGGGACAGAGATACAATGAGCAGTTCTTC. Its protein is CASSLEGQRYNEQFF. V usage is TRBV11-2 and J usage is TRBJ2-1, with 7 bases matching TRBD1. Germline V gene sequence: CDR1 SGHAT, CDR2 FQNNGV. This CDR3 has 15 amino acids. The V and J ends lost 0 bases and 4 bases, in that order; junction bases with no gene match: 3.

This sequence joins TRBV6-1 and TRBJ2-2; no firm D call. Germline V CDR1 and CDR2: MNHNS, SASEGT. The ends were cut back, 8 bases at V and 7 bases at J, with 17 bases in the middle. This CDR3 is 14 amino acids long. CDR3 nucleotides: TGTGCCAGCGCCCTTGGAAGCCCCCTCGGGGAGCTGTTTTTT. This translates into CASALGSPLGELFF.

The chain is built from TRBV10-3 and TRBJ1-2; no definite D call. The CDR3 has 13 amino acids. Germline V gene lookup returns CDR1 ENHRY and CDR2 SYGVKD. The V gene lost 2 bases and the J gene lost 4 bases, with 8 bases spanning the gap. The chain's CDR3 is CAISELAIYGYTF. The DNA of the CDR3 is TGTGCCATCAGTGAGCTGGCAATCTATGGCTACACCTTC.

This clonotype has a handful of counts. The chain recombines TRBV12-5 with TRBJ1-1, with D hard to call. Trimming removed 6 bases from V and 4 bases from J, with 12 bases in between. CDR1 and CDR2 (germline): LGHNT, FRNRAP. This CDR3 has 13 residues. Here the CDR3 DNA reads TGTGCTAGTGGACAAGCCTTGGGCACTGAAGCTTTCTTT. Encoded protein: CASGQALGTEAFF.

The V call is TRBV12-5, the J call TRBJ2-1; D is perhaps TRBD2 (5 bases). The CDR3 sequence is 15 residues long. Trimming removed 6 bases at V and 4 bases at J, with 16 bases between. Germline V gives CDR1 LGHNT, CDR2 FRNRAP. The CDR3 bases are TGTGCTAGTGGCCCTGGTGGATGGAGGTACAATGAGCAGTTCTTC. Protein sequence: CASGPGGWRYNEQFF.

The chain couples TRBV29-1 to TRBJ2-5; weak D call: TRBD1 (6 bases). The V end was cut by 1 base, the J end by 5 bases, with 14 bases between. The CDR3 length is 14 residues. The germline gives CDR1 SQVTM, CDR2 ANQGSEA. Here the CDR3 reads CSVEVRGPRETQYF. The DNA for the CDR3 is TGCAGCGTTGAAGTCAGGGGCCCCCGGGAGACCCAGTACTTC.

This clonotype was recorded a few times. The chain employs TRBV12-3 or TRBV12-4 and TRBJ2-1; TRBD2 matches 11 bases. The CDR3 runs 15 residues. V dropped 6 bases and J dropped 11; count of bases not matched to a gene: 12. The CDR3 DNA is TGTGCCAGCAGCCCCCATAGCGGGGGGGCCATCCAGCAGTTCTTC. Amino acid sequence: CASSPHSGGAIQQFF.

With respect to this clonotype: Since no conserved phenylalanine or tryptophan closes the CDR3, a read error is the likely cause. The V and J genes are TRBV5-1 and TRBJ2-1; 9 bases map to TRBD1. Germline V gene data show CDR1 as SGHRS and CDR2 as YFSETQ. This CDR3 region has 17 residues. With V trimmed by 0 bases and J by 3 bases, 7 bases remained unmatched. The CDR3 loop is CASSLGRGQGSYNEQFC. CDR3 sequence (DNA): TGCGCCAGCAGCTTGGGACGGGGACAGGGAAGCTACAATGAGCAGTTCTGC.

Ten or more counts support this clonotype. The gene calls are TRBV5-5 and TRBJ1-4; D not certain. The CDR3 has 14 amino acids. Per the germline V gene, CDR1 is SGHKS and CDR2 is YYEKEE (reference sequence). Trimming took off 4 bases at V and 2 bases at J, with 9 bases between the two ends. In DNA form, the CDR3 reads TGTGCCAGCAGCCCAGGATCGACTAATGAAAAACTGTTTTTT. Residues: CASSPGSTNEKLFF.

The chain uses TRBV12-3 or TRBV12-4 and TRBJ2-3; D not resolved. CDR3 length: 13 residues. Trimming removed 4 bases at V and 2 bases at J, with 7 bases between. CDR3 amino acids: CASSWANTDTQYF. DNA of the CDR3: TGTGCCAGCAGTTGGGCTAACACAGATACGCAGTATTTT.

This sequence joins TRBV5-1 and TRBJ1-5; 10 bases agree with TRBD1. Germline V CDR1 and CDR2: SGHRS, YFSETQ. This CDR3 spans 15 amino acids. The junction had 5 bases not matched to a gene; V was cut back by 4 bases and J by 4 bases. CDR3 in amino acids: CASSPGTGVNQPQHF. DNA of the CDR3: TGCGCCAGCAGCCCCGGGACAGGGGTTAATCAGCCCCAGCATTTT.

The V call is TRBV5-1, the J call TRBJ1-1; 9 bases fit TRBD1. V shed 3 bases, J shed 5 bases, and the junction held 11 bases outside the gene matches. In germline, CDR1 is SGHRS, CDR2 YFSETQ. The CDR3 contains 16 residues. CDR3 sequence reads: CASSSAQGARSTEAFF. CDR3 DNA: TGCGCCAGCAGCTCAGCACAGGGGGCTCGTTCTACTGAAGCTTTCTTT.

This clonotype was detected only a few times. The V call is TRBV27, the J call TRBJ2-3, with TRBD1 as a possible D gene (6 bases). Germline V gives CDR1 MNHEY, CDR2 SMNVEV (reference sequence). V lost 3 bases to trimming and J lost 3 bases, with 13 bases between them. The CDR3 has 15 amino acids. The CDR3 loop reads CASSFLRTGTDTQYF. The CDR3 coding sequence is TGTGCCAGCAGTTTTCTCCGAACAGGGACAGATACGCAGTATTTT.

The chain has TRBV5-1 and TRBJ2-2; D might be TRBD1 (5 bases). The CDR3 covers 15 residues. The germline V gene has CDR1 SGHRS and CDR2 YFSETQ. V lost 4 bases and J 5 bases, leaving 15 bases between the germline ends. CDR3 region: CASSGRGSETGELFF. In DNA, the CDR3 is TGCGCCAGCAGCGGTAGGGGTTCTGAAACCGGGGAGCTGTTTTTT.

This clonotype was seen only a few times. The rearrangement links TRBV10-3 to TRBJ2-1; tentatively, D is TRBD1 or TRBD2 (5 bases each). V lost 3 bases and J 5 bases, leaving 14 bases between the germline ends. CDR1 and CDR2 (germline): ENHRY, SYGVKD. This CDR3 spans 15 amino acids. The CDR3 nucleotides are TGTGCCATCAGTGATCATCGGGGCAGCCACAATGAGCAGTTCTTC. Residues: CAISDHRGSHNEQFF.

This CDR3 reads CASSYHRGLAVHEQFF. The CDR3 bases are TGTGCCAGCAGTTATCATCGGGGACTAGCGGTGCATGAGCAGTTCTTC. The chain recombines TRBV12-3 or TRBV12-4 with TRBJ2-1; 11 bases map to TRBD2. V lost 4 bases, J lost 8 bases, and 10 bases stayed unmatched. This CDR3 comprises 16 residues.

This clonotype appeared a few times. The chain uses TRBV28 and TRBJ2-5, with 7 bases lining up with TRBD2. The CDR3 has 20 residues. V lost 8 bases and J lost 5; bases outside the gene matches: 29. Germline assignment: CDR1 MDHEN and CDR2 SYDVKM. In DNA form, the CDR3 reads TGTGCCAGCGAAAAGGAGACGAGCGTGGGGGGGTCGAGAGTTGAGGAGACCCAGTACTTC. It yields the protein CASEKETSVGGSRVEETQYF.